These 22 T cell receptor beta chains came from one sample sequenced in a study of metastatic and nonmetastatic thyroid tumors. TCRdb reassembled clones from the PCR reads with MiXCR. The table has around 12,000 clones, around 30% seen once. Until they underwent thyroid surgery, no patient had received any treatment. Source material: tumor tissue. Every receptor here comes from a female donor with papillary thyroid cancer or a benign thyroid nodule (not recorded which). Some clones in this sample may be carry-over from other donors' samples.

The gene calls are TRBV2 and TRBJ2-7, with 12 positions matching TRBD2. Germline assignment: CDR1 SNHLY and CDR2 FYNNEI. The CDR3 spans 19 residues. V shed 7 bases, J shed 5 bases, and the junction held 21 bases outside the gene matches. CDR3 coding DNA: TGTGCCAGCATGGGGGAGTCTAGCGGGAGGGCCTCACTCCTGGACGAGCAGTACTTC. Protein sequence: CASMGESSGRASLLDEQYF.

The V call is TRBV11-2, the J call TRBJ2-7, with TRBD2 identical over 9 bases. Trimming removed 4 bases from V and 7 bases from J; junction bases left unmatched: 20. CDR1 SGHAT and CDR2 FQNNGV come from the germline V gene. There are 18 residues in the CDR3. The CDR3 here is CASSSPKAGGLAGGEQYF. The CDR3 nucleotides are TGTGCCAGCAGCTCACCAAAGGCGGGGGGACTAGCTGGGGGAGAGCAGTACTTC.

This clone has a handful of counts. The chain recombines TRBV28 with TRBJ2-7; D unclear. Germline V gene data show CDR1 as MDHEN and CDR2 as SYDVKM. There are 11 residues in the CDR3. The V end lost 5 bases, the J end lost 2 bases, and 4 bases lay between the germline ends. The CDR3 is CASSHTYEQYF. The DNA of the CDR3 is TGTGCCAGCAGTCACACCTACGAGCAGTACTTC. The complete variable domain, with remaining parts taken from reference TRBV28 and TRBJ2-7, reads DVKVTQSSRYLVKRTGEKVFLECVQDMDHENMFWYRQDPGLGLRLIYFSYDVKMKEKGDIPEGYSVSREKKERFSLILESASTNQTSMYLCASSHTYEQYFGPGTRLTVT.

The V and J genes are TRBV4-2 and TRBJ1-2; D is undetermined. Germline V gives CDR1 LGHNA, CDR2 YNFKEQ. The CDR3 is 16 residues long. With 0 bases removed from V and 2 bases from J, the gap between germline ends came to 13 bases. CDR3 residues: CASSQEWSQYNYGYTF. CDR3 sequence (DNA): TGTGCCAGCAGCCAAGAATGGTCCCAGTACAACTATGGCTACACCTTC.

The V call is TRBV5-1, the J call TRBJ1-2, with D perhaps matching TRBD1 (5 bases). CDR1 is SGHRS, CDR2 YFSETQ, per germline. Trimming took off 4 bases at V and 4 bases at J, with 14 bases between the two ends. The CDR3 has 14 residues. The CDR3, as DNA: TGCGCCAGCAGCGTGTCGGGGGGAATCTATGGCTACACCTTC. It specifies CASSVSGGIYGYTF.

This clone was observed at least ten times. The chain carries TRBV3-1 and TRBJ1-4, with 9 positions matching TRBD1. The V segment lost 4 bases and the J segment 7 bases; nucleotides outside the gene matches: 7. The CDR3 sequence is 15 residues long. Per the germline V gene, CDR1 is LGHDT and CDR2 is YNNKEL (reference sequence). The CDR3 DNA sequence: TGTGCCAGCAGCCGCCGGGACAGGGTAGTTGAAAAACTGTTTTTT. It specifies CASSRRDRVVEKLFF.

This rearrangement joins TRBV6-2 or TRBV6-3 to TRBJ2-6, with D unclear. The CDR3 extends over 15 amino acids. CDR1 MNHEY and CDR2 SVGEGT come from the germline V gene. V was cut by 0 bases and J by 0 bases, with 3 bases left in between. CDR3: CASSYSSSGANVLTF. CDR3 nucleotide sequence: TGTGCCAGCAGTTACTCGAGCTCTGGGGCCAACGTCCTGACTTTC.

This clone appeared a few times. This chain joins TRBV6-2 or TRBV6-3 and TRBJ2-7, with D perhaps TRBD1 (6 bases). The germline CDR1 and CDR2 sequences are MNHEY and SVGEGT. The CDR3 is 14 amino acids. V was cut by 5 bases and J by 2 bases, with 13 bases left in between. CDR3: CASSAPGVTYEQYF. The CDR3 DNA reads as TGTGCCAGCAGTGCTCCAGGGGTTACCTACGAGCAGTACTTC.

This clone was observed a handful of times. The rearrangement uses TRBV28 and TRBJ2-7; D tentatively reads TRBD1 or TRBD2 (5 bases each). The CDR3 has 17 residues. The V gene's germline CDR1 is MDHEN and CDR2 SYDVKM. V was clipped by 5 bases and J by 3 bases, with 23 bases between them. CDR3 amino acids: CASSNMGVSGPYYEQYF. The DNA of the CDR3 is TGTGCCAGCAGTAACATGGGGGTATCTGGTCCGTACTACGAGCAGTACTTC.

The genes are TRBV7-3 and TRBJ2-1; D might be TRBD2 (6 bases). CDR1 and CDR2 from the germline V gene are SGHTA and FQGTGA. V lost 4 bases, J lost 8 bases, and 15 bases lay in between. CDR3 size: 14 residues. The CDR3 sequence is CASSSGGKGDEQFF. The CDR3 region has the DNA TGTGCCAGCAGCTCAGGAGGGAAGGGCGATGAGCAGTTCTTC.

V gene TRBV6-1 combines with J gene TRBJ2-7; D may be TRBD2 (5 bases). CDR3 length equals 13 residues. Trimming removed 5 bases from V and 3 bases from J, with 11 bases in between. Germline CDR1 is MNHNS and CDR2 is SASEGT. CDR3 sequence reads: CASSRGFVYEQYF. CDR3 bases: TGTGCCAGCAGTAGAGGGTTCGTCTACGAGCAGTACTTC.

Sample share makes this clone medium-sized. V usage is TRBV5-1 and J usage is TRBJ2-1, with unresolved D. There are 13 residues in the CDR3. In germline, CDR1 is SGHRS, CDR2 YFSETQ. Trimming pared 4 bases from V and 6 bases from J, leaving 11 bases between. This CDR3 is CASSTDWGNEQFF. The DNA of the CDR3 is TGCGCCAGCAGCACCGACTGGGGCAATGAGCAGTTCTTC.

On this clone: A clone one base away is much larger, so this may be a read error. This chain connects TRBV4-3 to TRBJ1-4, with D unresolved. Per the germline V gene, CDR1 is LGHNA and CDR2 is YSLEER. Trimming took off 1 base at V and 13 bases at J, with 10 bases between the two ends. This CDR3 spans 12 amino acids. The CDR3 sequence is CASSQVHGVLFF. CDR3 bases: TGCGCCAGCAGCCAAGTGCATGGCGTACTGTTTTTT.

The chain has TRBV4-1 and TRBJ2-7; 10 positions agree with TRBD1. CDR3 length: 15 amino acids. In germline, CDR1 is MGHRA, CDR2 YSYEKL. The V gene end was trimmed by 1 base and the J gene end by 4 bases; junction bases not matched to a gene: 4. The CDR3 reads CASSQGWGQGYEQYF. The CDR3 nucleotides read TGCGCCAGCAGCCAAGGTTGGGGACAGGGGTACGAGCAGTACTTC.

This clone was detected many times. The CDR3 region is CASSKDRYNSPLHF. CDR3 in DNA: TGTGCCAGCTCAAAGGACAGGTATAATTCACCCCTCCACTTT. The chain combines TRBV18 with TRBJ1-6, with 7 bases lining up with TRBD1. After removal of 5 bases from V and 4 bases from J, the junction contained 2 bases not matched to a gene. CDR3 length: 14 residues. Germline V CDR1 and CDR2: KGHSH, LQKENI.

This clone turned up a few times. The CDR3 reads CATSRPGSADTQYF. The CDR3 DNA follows: TGTGCCACCAGCAGGCCAGGGAGCGCAGATACGCAGTATTTT. J is TRBJ2-3 and V is TRBV15, with D possibly called TRBD1 or TRBD2 (5 bases each). Germline CDR1 and CDR2: LNHNV and YYDKDF (reference sequence). With 3 bases removed from V and 4 bases from J, the gap between germline ends came to 11 bases. There are 14 residues in the CDR3.

This clone is medium-sized. CDR3 nucleotides: TGTGCCAGCAGTTATTACAGACAAGAGACCCAGTACTTC. It encodes CASSYYRQETQYF. The chain combines TRBV28 with TRBJ2-5; D ambiguous. V was shortened by 4 bases and J by 2 bases, with 8 bases between the two germline ends. The V gene's germline CDR1 is MDHEN and CDR2 SYDVKM. The CDR3 is made up of 13 amino acids.

This clone is judged medium-sized. The chain couples TRBV30 to TRBJ1-5; D not certain. Germline CDR1 GTSNPN, CDR2 SVGIG (reference sequence). CDR3 length: 14 amino acids. V lost 0 bases to trimming and J lost 7 bases, with 13 bases between them. The CDR3: CAWSVGLGEQPQHF. The CDR3 bases are TGTGCCTGGAGTGTAGGTTTGGGAGAACAGCCCCAGCATTTT.

This clone was picked up a small number of times. In nucleotides, the CDR3 is TGCGCCAGCAGCCAAGATCGACATGGGGAGACCCAGTACTTC. Protein: CASSQDRHGETQYF. The gene calls are TRBV4-3 and TRBJ2-5; no firm D call. Germline V gene data show CDR1 as LGHNA and CDR2 as YSLEER. V lost 0 bases and J 5 bases, leaving 10 bases between the germline ends. The CDR3 extends over 14 amino acids.

This clone was counted only a few times. Since a much larger clone is just one base distant, this may be a read error. This CDR3 fails to terminate in the conserved phenylalanine or tryptophan, so it likely reflects a read error. The chain joins TRBV19 to TRBJ1-5, with D unclear. V was trimmed by 3 bases and J by 1 base, leaving 13 bases between them. The CDR3 totals 16 residues. Per the germline V gene, CDR1 is LNHDA and CDR2 is SQIVND (reference sequence). The CDR3 DNA follows: TGTGCCAGTAGTATCTATGGTACAGTGAGCAATCAGCCCCAGCATTTG. Its translation: CASSIYGTVSNQPQHL.

The genes are TRBV19 and TRBJ2-7, with 8 bases lining up with TRBD1. Germline trimming cut 0 bases from V and 4 bases from J; bases unmatched to any gene: 5. This CDR3 contains 15 residues. Germline V lookup: CDR1 LNHDA, CDR2 SQIVND (reference sequence). The CDR3 protein is CASSIDTRGQYEQYF. For the CDR3, the DNA is TGTGCCAGTAGTATAGATACCAGGGGGCAGTACGAGCAGTACTTC.

This clone was observed a handful of times. The genes are TRBV19 and TRBJ2-1; D tentatively reads TRBD1 or TRBD2 (6 bases each). V was pared by 8 bases and J by 6 bases, with 17 bases between. The CDR3 sequence is 14 residues long. CDR1 and CDR2 (germline): LNHDA, SQIVND (reference sequence). CDR3 nucleotides: TGTGCCAGTCGGGAGAGGGGGAGGCCCAATGAGCAGTTCTTC. This encodes CASRERGRPNEQFF. The entire variable domain, with the rest obtained from reference TRBV19 and TRBJ2-1, is as follows: DGGITQSPKYLFRKEGQNVTLSCEQNLNHDAMYWYRQDPGQGLRLIYYSQIVNDFQKGDIAEGYSVSREKKESFPLTVTSAQKNPTAFYLCASRERGRPNEQFFGPGTRLTVL.